These 19 T cell receptor beta chains originate from one sample sequenced in a study of blood T cell repertoires in COVID-19. Some clones are missing from TCRdb's copy, which holds only in-frame ones; the method was immunoSEQ multiplex PCR. The sample has 95,000 to 100,000 clones; over 75% are singletons. Sequencing used peripheral blood. Every receptor here comes from a woman in her twenties or thirties with acute or convalescent COVID-19.

The CDR3 protein is CASSPPWEKGQWRIGDTQYF. As DNA, the CDR3 is TGTGCCAGCTCACCACCTTGGGAAAAGGGACAGTGGAGGATCGGGGATACGCAGTATTTT. The rearrangement uses TRBV18 and TRBJ2-3; 7 nucleotides align to TRBD1. Losses at the gene ends were 0 bases for V and 6 bases for J; bases not matched to a gene: 21. Germline loops: CDR1 KGHSH, CDR2 LQKENI. CDR3 length equals 20 residues.

The chain has TRBV5-6 and TRBJ2-7; TRBD1 matches at 11 bases. In germline, CDR1 is SGHDT, CDR2 YYEEEE. This CDR3 is 18 amino acids long. With 4 bases clipped from V and 6 bases from J, the junction kept 18 bases outside the gene matches. The chain's CDR3 is CASSPLQGQGASVGEQYF. CDR3 bases: TGTGCCAGCAGCCCCCTCCAAGGACAGGGGGCCAGCGTAGGCGAGCAGTACTTC.

The chain recombines TRBV11-3 with TRBJ2-7; the match to TRBD1 covers 7 bases. With 5 bases clipped from V and 0 bases from J, the junction kept 10 bases outside the gene matches. In germline, CDR1 is SGHNT, CDR2 YENEEA. This CDR3 has 16 residues. The DNA of the CDR3 is TGTGCCAGCAGCCGTTTTATGGGGGACAGCTCCTACGAGCAGTACTTC. Protein: CASSRFMGDSSYEQYF.

CDR3 in DNA: TGTGCCAGCTCACCAGGGACAGCTGAAGAGACCCAGTACTTC. This sequence encodes CASSPGTAEETQYF. The V gene is TRBV18, the J gene TRBJ2-5; 7 bases agree with TRBD1. J gave up 3 bases and V 2 bases, and 3 bases lay outside the gene matches. The germline V gene encodes CDR1 KGHSH and CDR2 LQKENI. The CDR3 spans 14 residues. Looking up the rest from reference TRBV18 and TRBJ2-5 gives the full variable domain: NAGVMQNPRHLVRRRGQEARLRCSPMKGHSHVYWYRQLPEEGLKFMVYLQKENIIDESGMPKERFSAEFPKEGPSILRIQQVVRGDSAAYFCASSPGTAEETQYFGPGTRLLVL.

V and J are TRBV30 and TRBJ1-6; D not certain. CDR1 GTSNPN and CDR2 SVGIG come from the germline V gene (reference sequence). CDR3 length: 15 amino acids. Trimming removed 0 bases from V and 10 bases from J, with 16 bases in between. CDR3 nucleotides: TGTGCCTGGAGTGTAGGAGATCACCCAAGCTCACCCCTCCACTTT. Its translation: CAWSVGDHPSSPLHF.

V gene TRBV28 combines with J gene TRBJ1-2; TRBD1 agrees at 8 bases. CDR1 and CDR2 (germline): MDHEN, SYDVKM. The CDR3 spans 15 residues. V lost 3 bases to trimming and J lost 4 bases; unmatched junction nucleotides: 7. The CDR3 DNA sequence: TGTGCCAGCAGTTTGACAGGGGCAGTCGGCTATGGCTACACCTTC. This sequence encodes CASSLTGAVGYGYTF.

The V and J genes are TRBV28 and TRBJ1-4; D call uncertain. Germline values: CDR1 MDHEN, CDR2 SYDVKM. The V end was cut by 6 bases, the J end by 5 bases, with 22 bases between. The CDR3 is 17 amino acids. CDR3 sequence (DNA): TGTGCCAGCAGCCCGATCCGGGAAGTTTCTTGGAATGAAAAACTGTTTTTT. Translating gives CASSPIREVSWNEKLFF.

The V call is TRBV28, the J call TRBJ1-4; 7 bases line up with TRBD1. The V gene's germline CDR1 is MDHEN and CDR2 SYDVKM. The CDR3 covers 16 residues. V trimming: 5 bases; J trimming: 0 bases; junction bases outside the gene matches: 6. The CDR3 here is CASSPRTGTTNEKLFF. In DNA, the CDR3 is TGTGCCAGCAGTCCCAGGACAGGCACAACTAATGAAAAACTGTTTTTT.

V and J are TRBV6-5 and TRBJ1-1; the match to TRBD1 covers 7 bases. The germline V gene encodes CDR1 MNHEY and CDR2 SVGAGI. The CDR3 has 13 residues. V was clipped by 7 bases and J by 5 bases; unmatched bases: 7. For the CDR3, the DNA is TGTGCCAGCACCCCGGACAGGTGGACTGAAGCTTTCTTT. This codes for CASTPDRWTEAFF.

The chain employs TRBV6-5 and TRBJ2-3; no clear D gene. The germline V gene has CDR1 MNHEY and CDR2 SVGAGI. The germline V and J ends were trimmed by 7 bases and 1 base, with 9 bases remaining between them. The CDR3 extends over 13 amino acids. The DNA for the CDR3 is TGTGCCAGCACCCCACGAGGCACAGATACGCAGTATTTT. It yields the protein CASTPRGTDTQYF.

V is TRBV10-3 and J is TRBJ1-3, with 8 bases lining up with TRBD1. With V trimmed by 11 bases and J by 0 bases, 9 bases remained unmatched. CDR3 size: 15 residues. Germline V CDR1 and CDR2: ENHRY, SYGVKD. This chain's CDR3 is CASRTGSSSGNTIYF. DNA for the CDR3: TGTGCCTCCAGGACAGGGTCGAGCTCTGGAAACACCATATATTTT.

Note on this clone: At the DNA level, this CDR3 is encoded by other sequences in the same sample as well. The chain has TRBV27 and TRBJ1-3; the D is unclear. CDR3 size: 14 residues. Per the germline V gene, CDR1 is MNHEY and CDR2 is SMNVEV (reference sequence). V was shortened by 6 bases and J by 0 bases, with 9 bases between the two germline ends. The CDR3 DNA reads TGTGCCAGCAGCCGCCGGGGCTCTGGAAACACCATATATTTT. This translates into CASSRRGSGNTIYF.

This clone turned up a few times. This chain links TRBV27 with TRBJ2-7; 8 bases align to TRBD2. J lost 7 bases, V lost 10 bases, and 9 bases had no gene match. The CDR3 is 12 amino acids. CDR1 and CDR2 from the germline V gene are MNHEY and SMNVEV (reference sequence). The CDR3 is CATRGGADEQYF. As DNA, the CDR3 is TGTGCCACCCGGGGGGGGGCTGATGAGCAGTACTTC.

The CDR3 DNA reads as TGTGCCAGCTCACCAACAGGGTCGACGTCACCCCTCCACTTT. This codes for CASSPTGSTSPLHF. This chain connects TRBV18 to TRBJ1-6; possible D gene TRBD1, 6 bases. CDR1 is KGHSH and CDR2 is LQKENI in the germline V gene. There are 14 residues in the CDR3. Trimming removed 2 bases from V and 10 bases from J, with 12 bases in between.

The V gene is TRBV11-3, the J gene TRBJ2-1; the D is unclear. Germline CDR1 reads SGHNT; CDR2 reads YENEEA. With 1 base removed from V and 9 bases from J, the gap between germline ends came to 4 bases. This CDR3 has 11 amino acids. The CDR3 region is CASSLGSEQFF. In nucleotides, the CDR3 is TGTGCCAGCAGCTTAGGCAGTGAGCAGTTCTTC. The full variable domain, its missing parts supplied by reference TRBV11-3 and TRBJ2-1, is EAGVVQSPRYKIIEKKQPVAFWCNPISGHNTLYWYLQNLGQGPELLIRYENEEAVDDSQLPKDRFSAERLKGVDSTLKIQPAELGDSAVYLCASSLGSEQFFGPGTRLTVL.

V and J are TRBV18 and TRBJ2-6; D gene unclear. V shed 1 base and J shed 0 bases, with 13 bases lying between them. Germline V lookup: CDR1 KGHSH, CDR2 LQKENI. The CDR3 sequence is 18 residues long. CDR3 amino acids: CASSPLGPPVSGANVLTF. The CDR3 DNA is TGTGCCAGCTCACCACTTGGCCCCCCAGTCTCTGGGGCCAACGTCCTGACTTTC.

J is TRBJ2-2 and V is TRBV18; 8 nucleotides match TRBD1. Looked up from germline, CDR1 is KGHSH and CDR2 is LQKENI. J gave up 3 bases and V 3 bases, and 3 bases lay outside the gene matches. This CDR3 is 15 amino acids long. The CDR3 here is CASSPGTGYTGELFF. CDR3 DNA: TGTGCCAGCTCACCCGGGACAGGATACACCGGGGAGCTGTTTTTT.

The chain links TRBV21-1 to TRBJ1-1; the table calls TRBD1, which could not be checked here. TRBV21-1 represents a pseudogene. The CDR3 has 15 amino acids. For the CDR3, the DNA is TGTGCCAGCAGCAGGGGTAAGGACAGGGCGACTGAAGCTTTCTTT. As protein: CASSRGKDRATEAFF.

The table lists this clone with a few counts. The rearrangement links TRBV7-9 to TRBJ1-6; no clear D. Germline V gene data show CDR1 as SEHNR and CDR2 as FQNEAQ (reference sequence). The V end was cut by 5 bases, the J end by 12 bases, with 17 bases between. The length of the CDR3 is 14 residues. The CDR3 protein is CASSPLGDEVPLHF. DNA for the CDR3: TGTGCCAGCAGCCCGCTGGGTGACGAGGTACCCCTCCACTTT.